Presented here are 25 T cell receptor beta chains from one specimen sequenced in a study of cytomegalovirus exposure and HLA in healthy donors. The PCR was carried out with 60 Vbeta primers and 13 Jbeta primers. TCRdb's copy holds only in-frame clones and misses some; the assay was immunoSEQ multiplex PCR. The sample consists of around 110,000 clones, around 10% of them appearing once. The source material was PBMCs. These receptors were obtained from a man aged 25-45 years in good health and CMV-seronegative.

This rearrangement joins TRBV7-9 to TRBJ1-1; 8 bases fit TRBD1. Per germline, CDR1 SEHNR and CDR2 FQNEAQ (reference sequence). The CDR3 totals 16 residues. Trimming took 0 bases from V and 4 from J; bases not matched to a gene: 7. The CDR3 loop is CASSLALSGGRTEAFF. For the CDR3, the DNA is TGTGCCAGCAGCTTAGCCCTGTCAGGGGGCCGCACTGAAGCTTTCTTT.

CDR3 in amino acids: CASSPNGYGYTF. CDR3 coding DNA: TGCGCCAGCAGTCCCAACGGCTATGGCTACACCTTC. The chain recombines TRBV4-3 with TRBJ1-2; D ambiguous. From germline, CDR1 is LGHNA and CDR2 YSLEER. The CDR3 is 12 residues long. V dropped 6 bases and J dropped 4 bases, with 9 bases sitting between them.

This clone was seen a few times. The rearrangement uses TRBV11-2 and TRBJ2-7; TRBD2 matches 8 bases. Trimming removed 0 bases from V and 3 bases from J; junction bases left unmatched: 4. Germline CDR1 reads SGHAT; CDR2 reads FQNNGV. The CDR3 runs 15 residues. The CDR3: CASSLDGGGFYEQYF. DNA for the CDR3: TGTGCCAGCAGCTTAGACGGCGGGGGGTTCTACGAGCAGTACTTC.

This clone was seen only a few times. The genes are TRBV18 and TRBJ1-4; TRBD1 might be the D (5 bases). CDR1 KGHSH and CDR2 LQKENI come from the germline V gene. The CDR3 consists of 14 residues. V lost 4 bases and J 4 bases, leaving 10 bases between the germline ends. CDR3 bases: TGTGCCAGCTCACGTATGACAGATAATGAAAAACTGTTTTTT. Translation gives CASSRMTDNEKLFF. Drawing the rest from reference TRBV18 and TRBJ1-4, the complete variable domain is NAGVMQNPRHLVRRRGQEARLRCSPMKGHSHVYWYRQLPEEGLKFMVYLQKENIIDESGMPKERFSAEFPKEGPSILRIQQVVRGDSAAYFCASSRMTDNEKLFFGSGTQLSVL.

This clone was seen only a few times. Here the CDR3 reads CASSSLGTSGTDTQYF. In nucleotides, the CDR3 is TGCGCCAGCAGCTCTCTAGGCACTAGCGGCACAGATACGCAGTATTTT. This chain joins TRBV5-1 and TRBJ2-3; 7 bases agree with TRBD2. V trimming: 3 bases; J trimming: 1 base; junction bases outside the gene matches: 8. The CDR3 length is 16 residues. Germline loops: CDR1 SGHRS, CDR2 YFSETQ.

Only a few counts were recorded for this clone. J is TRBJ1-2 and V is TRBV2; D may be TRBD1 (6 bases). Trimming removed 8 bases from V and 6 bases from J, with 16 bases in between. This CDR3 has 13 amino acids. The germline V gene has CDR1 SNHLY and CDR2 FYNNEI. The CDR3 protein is CASGTGTPDGYTF. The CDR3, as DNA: TGTGCCAGCGGAACCGGGACACCGGATGGCTACACCTTC.

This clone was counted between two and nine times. CDR3 amino acids: CASSRTSGFSQRPTQETQYF. The CDR3 DNA follows: TGCGCCAGCAGCCGGACTAGCGGGTTTTCTCAGCGTCCCACCCAAGAGACCCAGTACTTC. The chain is built from TRBV4-1 and TRBJ2-5; 11 bases fit TRBD2. The CDR3 has 20 residues. CDR1 is MGHRA and CDR2 is YSYEKL in the germline V gene. After removal of 4 bases from V and 1 base from J, the junction contained 17 bases not matched to a gene.

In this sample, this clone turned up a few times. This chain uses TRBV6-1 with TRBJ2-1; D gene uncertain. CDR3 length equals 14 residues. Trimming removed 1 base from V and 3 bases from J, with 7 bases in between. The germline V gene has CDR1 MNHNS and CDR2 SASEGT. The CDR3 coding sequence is TGTGCCAGCAGTGAAGAGCACAGCTACAATGAGCAGTTCTTC. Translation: CASSEEHSYNEQFF.

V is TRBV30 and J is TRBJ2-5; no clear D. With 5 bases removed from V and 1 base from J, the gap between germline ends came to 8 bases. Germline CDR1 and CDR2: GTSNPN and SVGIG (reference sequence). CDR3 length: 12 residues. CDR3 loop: CAWVWAQETQYF. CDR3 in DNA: TGTGCCTGGGTCTGGGCCCAAGAGACCCAGTACTTC.

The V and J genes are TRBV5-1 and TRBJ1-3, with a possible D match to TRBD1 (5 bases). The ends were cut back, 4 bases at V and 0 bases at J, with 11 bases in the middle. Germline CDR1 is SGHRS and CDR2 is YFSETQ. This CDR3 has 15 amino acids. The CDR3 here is CASSQTENSGNTIYF. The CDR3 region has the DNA TGCGCCAGCAGCCAGACAGAGAACTCTGGAAACACCATATATTTT.

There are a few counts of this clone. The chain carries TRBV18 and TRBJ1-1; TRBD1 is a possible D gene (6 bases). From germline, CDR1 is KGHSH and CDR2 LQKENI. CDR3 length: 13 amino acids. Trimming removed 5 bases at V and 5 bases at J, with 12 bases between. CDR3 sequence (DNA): TGTGCCAGCTCAACAGGGTTAGGAACTGAAGCTTTCTTT. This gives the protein CASSTGLGTEAFF.

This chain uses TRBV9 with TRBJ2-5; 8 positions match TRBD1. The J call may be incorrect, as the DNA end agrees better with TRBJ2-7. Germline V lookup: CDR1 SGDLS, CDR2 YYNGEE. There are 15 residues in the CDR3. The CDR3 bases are TGTGCCAGCAGCGTCGAAGCAGGGGGCCAGTACGAGCAGTACTTC. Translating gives CASSVEAGGQYEQYF.

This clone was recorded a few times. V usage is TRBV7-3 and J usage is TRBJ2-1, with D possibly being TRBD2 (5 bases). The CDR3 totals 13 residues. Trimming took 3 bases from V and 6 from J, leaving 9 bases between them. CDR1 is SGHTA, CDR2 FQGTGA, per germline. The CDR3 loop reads CASSFAGGNEQFF. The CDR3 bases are TGTGCCAGCAGCTTTGCAGGAGGCAATGAGCAGTTCTTC.

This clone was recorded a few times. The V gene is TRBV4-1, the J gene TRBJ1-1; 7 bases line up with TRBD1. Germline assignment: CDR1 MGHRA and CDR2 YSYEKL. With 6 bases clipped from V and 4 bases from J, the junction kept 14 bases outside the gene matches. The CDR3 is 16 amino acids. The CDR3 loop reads CASRPAVAGGGTEAFF. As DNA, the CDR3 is TGCGCCAGCAGACCGGCTGTTGCAGGGGGAGGCACTGAAGCTTTCTTT.

The CDR3 sequence is CASSVTASGANVLTF. The CDR3 DNA reads as TGTGCCAGCAGTGTGACAGCCTCTGGGGCCAACGTCCTGACTTTC. This sequence joins TRBV27 and TRBJ2-6; tentative D call: TRBD1 (5 bases). Looked up from germline, CDR1 is MNHEY and CDR2 is SMNVEV (reference sequence). The CDR3 covers 15 residues. Trimming removed 5 bases at V and 0 bases at J, with 8 bases between.

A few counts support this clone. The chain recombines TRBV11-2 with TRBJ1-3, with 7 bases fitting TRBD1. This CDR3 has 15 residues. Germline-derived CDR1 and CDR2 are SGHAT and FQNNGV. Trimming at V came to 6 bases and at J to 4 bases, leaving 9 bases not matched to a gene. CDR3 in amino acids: CASSRTGDEGNTIYF. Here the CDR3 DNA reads TGTGCCAGCAGTCGAACAGGGGACGAAGGAAACACCATATATTTT.

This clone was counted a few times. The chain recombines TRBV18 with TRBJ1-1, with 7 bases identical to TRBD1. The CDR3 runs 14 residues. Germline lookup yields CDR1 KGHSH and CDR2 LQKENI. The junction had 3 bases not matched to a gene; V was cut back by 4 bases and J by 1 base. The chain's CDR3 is CASSRQGANTEAFF. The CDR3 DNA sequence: TGTGCCAGCTCACGACAGGGAGCGAACACTGAAGCTTTCTTT.

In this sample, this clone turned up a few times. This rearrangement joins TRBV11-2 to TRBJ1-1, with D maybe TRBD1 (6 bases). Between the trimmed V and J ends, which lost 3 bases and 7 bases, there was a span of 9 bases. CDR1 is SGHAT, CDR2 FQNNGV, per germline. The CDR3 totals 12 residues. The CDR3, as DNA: TGTGCCAGCAGCTTGGTCAGGGGTGAAGCTTTCTTT. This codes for CASSLVRGEAFF.

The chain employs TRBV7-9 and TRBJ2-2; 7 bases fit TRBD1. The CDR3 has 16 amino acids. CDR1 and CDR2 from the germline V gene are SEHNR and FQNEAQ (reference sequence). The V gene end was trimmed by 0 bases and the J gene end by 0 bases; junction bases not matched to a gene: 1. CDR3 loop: CASSLADRANTGELFF. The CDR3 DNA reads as TGTGCCAGCAGCTTAGCAGACAGGGCGAACACCGGGGAGCTGTTTTTT.

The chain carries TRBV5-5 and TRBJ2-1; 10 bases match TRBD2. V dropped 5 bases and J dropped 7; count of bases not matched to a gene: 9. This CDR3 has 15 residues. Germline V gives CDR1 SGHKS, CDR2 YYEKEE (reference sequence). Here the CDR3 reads CASRQKLAGLNEQFF. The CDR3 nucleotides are TGTGCCAGCAGGCAAAAACTAGCGGGGCTGAATGAGCAGTTCTTC.

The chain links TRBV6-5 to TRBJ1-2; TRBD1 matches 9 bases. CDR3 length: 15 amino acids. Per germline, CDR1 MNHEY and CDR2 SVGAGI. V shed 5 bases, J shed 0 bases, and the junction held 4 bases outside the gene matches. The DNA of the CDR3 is TGTGCCAGCAGTCGCCGGGACAGGGCTAACTATGGCTACACCTTC. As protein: CASSRRDRANYGYTF.

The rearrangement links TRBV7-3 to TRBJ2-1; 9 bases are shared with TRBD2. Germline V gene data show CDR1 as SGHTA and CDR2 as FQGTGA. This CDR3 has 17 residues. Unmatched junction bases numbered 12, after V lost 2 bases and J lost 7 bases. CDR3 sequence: CASSLLSSGNFGNEQFF. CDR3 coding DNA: TGTGCCAGCAGCTTATTGTCTAGCGGGAATTTTGGGAATGAGCAGTTCTTC. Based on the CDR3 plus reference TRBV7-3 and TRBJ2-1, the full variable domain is GAGVSQTPSNKVTEKGKYVELRCDPISGHTALYWYRQSLGQGPEFLIYFQGTGAADDSGLPNDRFFAVRPEGSVSTLKIQRTERGDSAVYLCASSLLSSGNFGNEQFFGPGTRLTVL.

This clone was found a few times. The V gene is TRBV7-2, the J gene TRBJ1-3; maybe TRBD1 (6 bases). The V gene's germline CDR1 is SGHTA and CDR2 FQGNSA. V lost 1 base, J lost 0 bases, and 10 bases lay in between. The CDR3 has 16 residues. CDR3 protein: CASSLVQQGSGNTIYF. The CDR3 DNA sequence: TGTGCCAGCAGCTTAGTACAACAGGGCTCTGGAAACACCATATATTTT. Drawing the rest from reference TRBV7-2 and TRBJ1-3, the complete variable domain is GAGVSQSPSNKVTEKGKDVELRCDPISGHTALYWYRQSLGQGLEFLIYFQGNSAPDKSGLPSDRFSAERTGGSVSTLTIQRTQQEDSAVYLCASSLVQQGSGNTIYFGEGSWLTVV.

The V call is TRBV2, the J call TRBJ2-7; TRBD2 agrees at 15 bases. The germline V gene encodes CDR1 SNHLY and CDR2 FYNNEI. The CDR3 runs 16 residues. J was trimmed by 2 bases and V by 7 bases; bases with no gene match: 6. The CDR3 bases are TGTGCCAGCACCGGACTAGCGGGAGGGCCCACCTACGAGCAGTACTTC. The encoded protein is CASTGLAGGPTYEQYF.

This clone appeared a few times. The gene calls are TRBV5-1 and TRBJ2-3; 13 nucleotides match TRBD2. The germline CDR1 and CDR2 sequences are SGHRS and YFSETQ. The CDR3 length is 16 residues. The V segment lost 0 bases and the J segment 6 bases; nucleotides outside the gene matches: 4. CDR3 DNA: TGCGCCAGCAGCTTGGTTTCGACTAGCGGGAGGGATACGCAGTATTTT. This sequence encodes CASSLVSTSGRDTQYF. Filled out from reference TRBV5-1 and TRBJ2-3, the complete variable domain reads KAGVTQTPRYLIKTRGQQVTLSCSPISGHRSVSWYQQTPGQGLQFLFEYFSETQRNKGNFPGRFSGRQFSNSRSEMNVSTLELGDSALYLCASSLVSTSGRDTQYFGPGTRLTVL.